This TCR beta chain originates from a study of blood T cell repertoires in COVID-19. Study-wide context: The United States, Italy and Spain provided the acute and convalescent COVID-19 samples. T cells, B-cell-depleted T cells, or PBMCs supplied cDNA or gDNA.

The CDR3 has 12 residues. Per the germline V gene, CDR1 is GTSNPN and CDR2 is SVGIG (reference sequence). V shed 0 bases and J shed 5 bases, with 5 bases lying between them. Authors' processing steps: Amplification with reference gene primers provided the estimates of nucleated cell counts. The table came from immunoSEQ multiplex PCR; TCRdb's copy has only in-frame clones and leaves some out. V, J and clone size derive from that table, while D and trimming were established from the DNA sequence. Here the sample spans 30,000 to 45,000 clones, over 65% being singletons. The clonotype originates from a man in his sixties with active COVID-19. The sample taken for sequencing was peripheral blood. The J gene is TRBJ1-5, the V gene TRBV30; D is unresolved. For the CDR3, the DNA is TGTGCCTGGAGTGTACAAGATCAGCCCCAGCATTTT. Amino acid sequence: CAWSVQDQPQHF. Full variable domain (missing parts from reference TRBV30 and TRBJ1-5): SQTIHQWPATLVQPVGSPLSLECTVEGTSNPNLYWYRQAAGRGLQLLFYSVGIGQISSEVPQNLSASRPQDRQFILSSKKLLLSDSGFYLCAWSVQDQPQHFGDGTRLSIL.